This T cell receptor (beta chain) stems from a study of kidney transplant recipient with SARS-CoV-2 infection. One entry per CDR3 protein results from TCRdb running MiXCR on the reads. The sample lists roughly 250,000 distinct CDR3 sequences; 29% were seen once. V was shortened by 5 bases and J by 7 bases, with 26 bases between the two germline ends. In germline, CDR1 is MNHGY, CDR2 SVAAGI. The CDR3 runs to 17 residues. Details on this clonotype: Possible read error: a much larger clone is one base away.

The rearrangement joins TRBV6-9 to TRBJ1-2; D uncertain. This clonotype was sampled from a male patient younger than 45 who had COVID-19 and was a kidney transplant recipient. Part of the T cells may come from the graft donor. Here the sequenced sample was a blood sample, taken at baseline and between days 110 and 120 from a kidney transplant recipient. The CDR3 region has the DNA TGTGCCAGCAGTATTCAATTGCCTTACGGAAAGACCTGTGGCTACACCTTC. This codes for CASSIQLPYGKTCGYTF.